This T cell receptor beta chain was sequenced for a study of blood T cell repertoires in COVID-19. Study context: Samples of COVID-19 (acute and convalescent) were obtained from the United States, Italy and Spain.

Cohorts were assigned according to the clinical history that participants reported. Donors of Cohort 3 who recovered were those that had two negative PCRs, clearance, or symptom resolution. Sequenced by immunoSEQ multiplex PCR; TCRdb stores in-frame clones only, minus some. The top ten clones hold 1.7% of a sample with 250,000 to 300,000 clones, around nine tenths of them seen once. Germline lookup yields CDR1 LNHDA and CDR2 SQIVND (reference sequence). CDR3 length: 15 amino acids. V gave up 3 bases and J gave up 4 bases, with 13 bases separating them. The chain uses TRBV19 and TRBJ1-5; D unresolved. Sequencing was performed on PBMCs or T cells enriched from blood (not recorded which). This clonotype was sampled from a woman in her 40s who had recovered from COVID-19. CDR3 amino acids: CASSIGIVWNQPQHF. In nucleotides, the CDR3 is TGTGCCAGTAGTATCGGGATCGTCTGGAATCAGCCCCAGCATTTT.